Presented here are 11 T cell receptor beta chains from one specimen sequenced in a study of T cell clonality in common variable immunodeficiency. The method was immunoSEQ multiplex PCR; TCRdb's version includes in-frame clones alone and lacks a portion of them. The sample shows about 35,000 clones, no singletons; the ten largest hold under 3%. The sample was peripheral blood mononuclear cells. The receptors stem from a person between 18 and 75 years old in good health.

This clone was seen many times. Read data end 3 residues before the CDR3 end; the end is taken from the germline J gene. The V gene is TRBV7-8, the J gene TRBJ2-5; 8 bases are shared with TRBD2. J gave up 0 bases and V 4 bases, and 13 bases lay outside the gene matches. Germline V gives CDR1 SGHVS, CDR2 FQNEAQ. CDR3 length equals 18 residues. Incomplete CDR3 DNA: TGTGCCAGCAGCTCCCCTACAAAGCGGGAGATGTACCAAGAGACC. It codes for CASSSPTKREMYQET. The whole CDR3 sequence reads CASSSPTKREMYQETQYF.

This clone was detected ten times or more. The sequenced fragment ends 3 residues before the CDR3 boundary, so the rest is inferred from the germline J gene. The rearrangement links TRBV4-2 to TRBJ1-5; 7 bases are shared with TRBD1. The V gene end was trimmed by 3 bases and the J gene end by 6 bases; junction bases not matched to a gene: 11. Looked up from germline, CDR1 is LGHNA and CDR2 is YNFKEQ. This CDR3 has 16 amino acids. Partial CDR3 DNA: TGTGCCAGCAGCCAGGCGACAGGGTTGGGTAGTCAGCCC. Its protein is CASSQATGLGSQP. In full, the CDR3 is CASSQATGLGSQPQHF.

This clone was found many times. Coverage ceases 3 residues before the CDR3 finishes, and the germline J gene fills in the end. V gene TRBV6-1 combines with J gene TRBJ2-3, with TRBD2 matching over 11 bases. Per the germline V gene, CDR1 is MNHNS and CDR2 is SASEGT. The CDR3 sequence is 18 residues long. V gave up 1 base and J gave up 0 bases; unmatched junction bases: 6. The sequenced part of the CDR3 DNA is TGTGCCAGCAGTGAAGTTTTTAGCGGGAGGGTTAGCACAGATACG. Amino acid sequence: CASSEVFSGRVSTDT. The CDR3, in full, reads CASSEVFSGRVSTDTQYF.

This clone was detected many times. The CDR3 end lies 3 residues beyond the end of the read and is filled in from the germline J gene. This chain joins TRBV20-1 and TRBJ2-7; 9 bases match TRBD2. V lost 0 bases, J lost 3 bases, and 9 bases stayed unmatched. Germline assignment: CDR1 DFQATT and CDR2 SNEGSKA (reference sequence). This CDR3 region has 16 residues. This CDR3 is CSARDWERGEVYEQYF. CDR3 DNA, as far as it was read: TGCAGTGCTAGAGATTGGGAGCGGGGGGAGGTCTACGAG.

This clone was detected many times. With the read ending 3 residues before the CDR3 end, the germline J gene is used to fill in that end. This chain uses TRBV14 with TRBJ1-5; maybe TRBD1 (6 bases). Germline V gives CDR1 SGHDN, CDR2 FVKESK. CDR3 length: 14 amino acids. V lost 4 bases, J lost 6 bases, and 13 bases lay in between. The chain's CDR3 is CASSPGGASQPQHF. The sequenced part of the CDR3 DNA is TGTGCCAGCAGCCCTGGGGGGGCAAGTCAGCCC.

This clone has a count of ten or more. The chain's CDR3 is CASTPRRGLQPQHF. The CDR3 DNA, read in part, is TGTGCCAGTACCCCGAGAAGGGGGCTCCAGCCC. The J gene is TRBJ1-5, the V gene TRBV19; 7 nucleotides align to TRBD1. The sequenced fragment ends 3 residues before the CDR3 boundary, so the rest is inferred from the germline J gene. The CDR3 length is 14 residues. V shed 7 bases, J shed 7 bases, and the junction held 10 bases outside the gene matches. Looked up from germline, CDR1 is LNHDA and CDR2 is SQIVND (reference sequence).

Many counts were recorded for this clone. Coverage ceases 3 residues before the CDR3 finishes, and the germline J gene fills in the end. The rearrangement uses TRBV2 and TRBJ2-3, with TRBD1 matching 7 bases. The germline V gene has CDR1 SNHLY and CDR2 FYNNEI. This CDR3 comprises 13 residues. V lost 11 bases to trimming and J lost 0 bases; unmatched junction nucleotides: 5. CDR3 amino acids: CASTGASTDTQYF. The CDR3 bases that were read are TGTGCCTCCACAGGGGCAAGCACAGATACG.

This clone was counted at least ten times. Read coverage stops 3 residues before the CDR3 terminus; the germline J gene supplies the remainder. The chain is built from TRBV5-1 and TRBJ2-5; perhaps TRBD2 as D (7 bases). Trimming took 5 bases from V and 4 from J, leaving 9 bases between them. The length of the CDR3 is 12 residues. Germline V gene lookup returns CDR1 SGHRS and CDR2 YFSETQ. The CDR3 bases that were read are TGCGCCAGCAGGGGAGGGGGAGAGACC. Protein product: CASRGGGET. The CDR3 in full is CASRGGGETQYF.

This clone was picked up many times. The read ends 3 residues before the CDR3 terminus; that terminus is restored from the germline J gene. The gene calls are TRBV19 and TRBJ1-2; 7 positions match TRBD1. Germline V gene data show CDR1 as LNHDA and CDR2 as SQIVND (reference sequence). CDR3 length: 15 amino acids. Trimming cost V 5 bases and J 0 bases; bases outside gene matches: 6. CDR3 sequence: CASSLRQGTNYGYTF. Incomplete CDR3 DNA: TGTGCCAGTAGTCTACGACAGGGAACTAACTATGGC. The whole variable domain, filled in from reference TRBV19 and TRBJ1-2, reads DGGITQSPKYLFRKEGQNVTLSCEQNLNHDAMYWYRQDPGQGLRLIYYSQIVNDFQKGDIAEGYSVSREKKESFPLTVTSAQKNPTAFYLCASSLRQGTNYGYTFGSGTRLTVV.

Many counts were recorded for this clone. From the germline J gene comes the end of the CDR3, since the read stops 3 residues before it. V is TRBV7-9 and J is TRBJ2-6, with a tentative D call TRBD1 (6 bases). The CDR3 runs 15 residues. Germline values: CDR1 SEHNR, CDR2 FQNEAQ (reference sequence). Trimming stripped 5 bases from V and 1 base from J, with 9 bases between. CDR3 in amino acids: CASSLTGSGANVLTF. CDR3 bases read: TGTGCCAGCAGCCTAACAGGGTCTGGGGCCAACGTC.

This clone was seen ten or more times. The CDR3 DNA, read in part, is TGTGCCAGCAGCCAAGAGAGTACGGGGACTAGTCGAGGGGAG. Residues: CASSQESTGTSRGE. The full CDR3 protein reads CASSQESTGTSRGELFF. The V gene is TRBV4-2, the J gene TRBJ2-2; 8 bases line up with TRBD2. Read coverage stops 3 residues before the CDR3 terminus; the germline J gene supplies the remainder. Per the germline V gene, CDR1 is LGHNA and CDR2 is YNFKEQ. The ends lost 0 bases at V and 8 bases at J; junction bases unmatched: 11. The CDR3 sequence is 17 residues long.